The clone carrying this TCR beta chain was seen more than once but under ten times. Its antigen is not known. These data originate in a study of OX40 agonist ivuxolimab in advanced cancers. Overall study: Ivuxolimab, an agonist antibody against OX40 (CD134), was given to patients. Across the patients, intravenous ivuxolimab was delivered every 2 weeks at 0.01 to 10 mg/kg.

Study-wide points: At 0.1-3.0 mg/kg, partial responders had clonal expansion among the lowest observed.

The CDR3 contains 14 residues. Germline V gene lookup returns CDR1 SGHTA and CDR2 FQGNSA. V lost 0 bases and J lost 0, with 3 bases in between. Prior autoimmune disease or systemic immunosuppression barred patients. Some clones are missing from TCRdb's copy, which holds only in-frame ones; the method was immunoSEQ multiplex PCR. This table holds 67,000 or so clones, roughly 88% found once. This chain joins TRBV7-2 and TRBJ1-5; D call uncertain. Here the sequenced sample was CD4+ or CD8+ T cells sorted from blood, taken in a trial of the OX40 agonist ivuxolimab. The clonotype originates from an adult with an advanced solid tumor such as melanoma, head and neck, liver or kidney cancer. CDR3 nucleotides: TGTGCCAGCAGCTTAGCCAATAGCAATCAGCCCCAGCATTTT. It is translated as CASSLANSNQPQHF.